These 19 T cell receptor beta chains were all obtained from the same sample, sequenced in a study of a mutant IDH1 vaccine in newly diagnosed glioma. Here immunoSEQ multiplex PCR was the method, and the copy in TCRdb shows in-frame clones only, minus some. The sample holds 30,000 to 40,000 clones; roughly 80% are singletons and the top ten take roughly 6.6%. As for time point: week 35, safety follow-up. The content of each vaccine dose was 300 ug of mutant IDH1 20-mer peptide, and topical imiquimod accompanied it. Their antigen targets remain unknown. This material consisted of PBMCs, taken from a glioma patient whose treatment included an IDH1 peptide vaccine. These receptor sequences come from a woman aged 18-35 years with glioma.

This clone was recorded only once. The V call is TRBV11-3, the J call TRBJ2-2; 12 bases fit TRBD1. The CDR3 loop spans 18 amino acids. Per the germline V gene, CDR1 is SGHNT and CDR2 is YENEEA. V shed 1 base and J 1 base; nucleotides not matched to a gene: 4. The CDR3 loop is CASSLGGTGGMNTGELFF. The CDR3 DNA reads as TGTGCCAGCAGCTTAGGGGGGACAGGGGGCATGAACACCGGGGAGCTGTTTTTT.

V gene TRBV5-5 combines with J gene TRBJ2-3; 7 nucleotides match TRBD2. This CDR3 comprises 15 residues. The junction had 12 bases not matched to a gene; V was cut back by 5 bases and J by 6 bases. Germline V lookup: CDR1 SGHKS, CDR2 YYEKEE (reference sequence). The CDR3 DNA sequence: TGTGCCAGCAGTCTGGGTGGGAGGGCTTTGGATACGCAGTATTTT. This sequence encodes CASSLGGRALDTQYF.

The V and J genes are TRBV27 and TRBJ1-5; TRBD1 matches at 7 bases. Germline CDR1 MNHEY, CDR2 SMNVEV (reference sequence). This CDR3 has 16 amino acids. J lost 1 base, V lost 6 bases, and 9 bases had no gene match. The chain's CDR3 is CASSLGGGGSNQPQHF. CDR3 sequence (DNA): TGTGCCAGCAGCCTAGGGGGCGGAGGGAGCAATCAGCCCCAGCATTTT.

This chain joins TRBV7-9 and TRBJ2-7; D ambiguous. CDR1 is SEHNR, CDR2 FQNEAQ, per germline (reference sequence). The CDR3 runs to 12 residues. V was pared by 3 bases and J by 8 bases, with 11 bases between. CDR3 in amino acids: CASSFPGTQQYF. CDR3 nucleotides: TGTGCCAGCAGCTTTCCGGGTACACAGCAGTACTTC.

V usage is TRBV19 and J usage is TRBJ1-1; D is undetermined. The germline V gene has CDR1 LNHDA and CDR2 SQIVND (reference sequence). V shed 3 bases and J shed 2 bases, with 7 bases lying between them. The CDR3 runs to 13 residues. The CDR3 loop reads CASSMTYNTEAFF. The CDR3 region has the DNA TGTGCCAGTAGTATGACTTATAACACTGAAGCTTTCTTT. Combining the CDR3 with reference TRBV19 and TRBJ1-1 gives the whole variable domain DGGITQSPKYLFRKEGQNVTLSCEQNLNHDAMYWYRQDPGQGLRLIYYSQIVNDFQKGDIAEGYSVSREKKESFPLTVTSAQKNPTAFYLCASSMTYNTEAFFGQGTRLTVV.

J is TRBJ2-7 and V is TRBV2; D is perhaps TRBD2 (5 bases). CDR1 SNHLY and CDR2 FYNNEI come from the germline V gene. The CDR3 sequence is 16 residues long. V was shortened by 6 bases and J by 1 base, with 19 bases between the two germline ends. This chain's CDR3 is CASRKLDVGSSYEQYF. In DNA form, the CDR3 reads TGTGCCAGCAGGAAACTTGACGTAGGGAGTTCCTACGAGCAGTACTTC.

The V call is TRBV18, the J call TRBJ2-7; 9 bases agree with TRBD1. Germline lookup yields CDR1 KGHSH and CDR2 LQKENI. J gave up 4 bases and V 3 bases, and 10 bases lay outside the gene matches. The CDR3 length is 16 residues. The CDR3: CASSPGQGGLGYEQYF. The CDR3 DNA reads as TGTGCCAGCTCACCGGGACAGGGAGGCTTGGGATACGAGCAGTACTTC.

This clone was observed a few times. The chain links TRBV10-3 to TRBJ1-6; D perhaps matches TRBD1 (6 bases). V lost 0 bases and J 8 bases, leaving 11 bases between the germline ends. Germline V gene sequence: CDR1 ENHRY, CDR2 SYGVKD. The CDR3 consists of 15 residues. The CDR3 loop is CAISESEDSYSPLHF. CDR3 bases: TGTGCCATCAGTGAGTCGGAGGACAGCTATTCACCCCTCCACTTT.

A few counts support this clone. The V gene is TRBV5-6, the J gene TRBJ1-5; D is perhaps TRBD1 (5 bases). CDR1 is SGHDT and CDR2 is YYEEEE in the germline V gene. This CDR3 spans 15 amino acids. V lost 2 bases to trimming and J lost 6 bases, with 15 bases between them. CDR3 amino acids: CASSFGAGGSQPQHF. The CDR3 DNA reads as TGTGCCAGCAGCTTTGGGGCCGGAGGGAGTCAGCCCCAGCATTTT.

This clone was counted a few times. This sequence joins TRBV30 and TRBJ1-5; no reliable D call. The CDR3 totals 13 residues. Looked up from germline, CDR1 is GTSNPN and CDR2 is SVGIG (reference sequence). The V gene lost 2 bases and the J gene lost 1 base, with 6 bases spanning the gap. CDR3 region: CAWSTTSNQPQHF. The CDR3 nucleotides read TGTGCCTGGAGTACCACGAGCAATCAGCCCCAGCATTTT.

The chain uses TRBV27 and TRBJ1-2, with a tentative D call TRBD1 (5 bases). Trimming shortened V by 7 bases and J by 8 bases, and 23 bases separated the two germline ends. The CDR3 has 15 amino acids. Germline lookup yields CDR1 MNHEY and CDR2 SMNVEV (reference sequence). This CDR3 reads CASKKGVGDSGGYTF. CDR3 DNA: TGTGCCAGCAAGAAAGGGGTGGGGGACTCTGGAGGCTACACCTTC.

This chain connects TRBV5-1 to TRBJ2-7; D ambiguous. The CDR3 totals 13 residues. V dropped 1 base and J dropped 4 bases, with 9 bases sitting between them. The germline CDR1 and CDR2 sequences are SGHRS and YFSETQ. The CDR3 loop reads CASSLLIGYEQYF. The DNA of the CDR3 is TGCGCCAGCAGCTTGCTTATCGGTTACGAGCAGTACTTC.

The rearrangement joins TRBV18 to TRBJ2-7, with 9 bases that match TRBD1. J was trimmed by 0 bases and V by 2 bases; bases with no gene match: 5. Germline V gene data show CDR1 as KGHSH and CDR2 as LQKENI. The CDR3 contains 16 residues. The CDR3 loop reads CASSPGTGQGSYEQYF. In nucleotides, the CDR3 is TGTGCCAGCTCACCAGGCACGGGACAGGGCTCCTACGAGCAGTACTTC.

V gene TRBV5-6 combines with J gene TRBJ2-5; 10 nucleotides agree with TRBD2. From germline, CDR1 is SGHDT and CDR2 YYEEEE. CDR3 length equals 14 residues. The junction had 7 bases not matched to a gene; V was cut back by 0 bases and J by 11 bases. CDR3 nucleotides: TGTGCCAGCAGCTTGGGGCTAGCGGGAGACAAGCAGTACTTC. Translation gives CASSLGLAGDKQYF.

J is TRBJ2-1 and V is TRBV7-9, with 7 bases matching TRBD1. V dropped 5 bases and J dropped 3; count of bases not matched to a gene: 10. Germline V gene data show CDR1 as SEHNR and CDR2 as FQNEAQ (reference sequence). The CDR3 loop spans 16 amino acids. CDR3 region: CASSPPEGADYNEQFF. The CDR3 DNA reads TGTGCCAGCAGCCCCCCTGAGGGGGCGGACTACAATGAGCAGTTCTTC.

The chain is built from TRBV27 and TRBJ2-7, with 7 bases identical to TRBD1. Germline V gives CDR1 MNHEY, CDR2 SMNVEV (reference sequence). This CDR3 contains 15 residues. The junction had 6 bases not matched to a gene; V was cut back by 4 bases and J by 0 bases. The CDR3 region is CASSSTGILSYEQYF. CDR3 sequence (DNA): TGTGCCAGCAGTTCGACAGGGATCCTCTCCTACGAGCAGTACTTC.

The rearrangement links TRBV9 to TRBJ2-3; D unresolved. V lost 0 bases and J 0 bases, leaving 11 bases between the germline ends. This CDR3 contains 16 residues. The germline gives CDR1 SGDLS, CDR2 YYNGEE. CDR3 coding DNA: TGTGCCAGCAGCGTAGGACTCAACCCCAGCACAGATACGCAGTATTTT. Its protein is CASSVGLNPSTDTQYF. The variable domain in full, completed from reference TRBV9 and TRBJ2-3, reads DSGVTQTPKHLITATGQRVTLRCSPRSGDLSVYWYQQSLDQGLQFLIQYYNGEERAKGNILERFSAQQFPDLHSELNLSSLELGDSALYFCASSVGLNPSTDTQYFGPGTRLTVL.

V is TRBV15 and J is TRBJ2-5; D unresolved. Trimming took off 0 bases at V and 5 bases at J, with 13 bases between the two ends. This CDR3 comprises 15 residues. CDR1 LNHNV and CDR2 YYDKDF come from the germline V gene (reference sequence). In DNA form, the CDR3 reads TGTGCCACCAGCAGAGATCTACAGCCTGGGGAGACCCAGTACTTC. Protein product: CATSRDLQPGETQYF.

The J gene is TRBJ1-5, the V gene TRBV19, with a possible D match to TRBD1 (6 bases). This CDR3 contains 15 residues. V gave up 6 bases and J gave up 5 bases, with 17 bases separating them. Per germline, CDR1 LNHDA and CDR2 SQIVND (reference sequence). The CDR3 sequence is CASRPQGKGDQPQHF. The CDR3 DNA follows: TGTGCCAGTAGGCCACAGGGAAAGGGGGATCAGCCCCAGCATTTT.